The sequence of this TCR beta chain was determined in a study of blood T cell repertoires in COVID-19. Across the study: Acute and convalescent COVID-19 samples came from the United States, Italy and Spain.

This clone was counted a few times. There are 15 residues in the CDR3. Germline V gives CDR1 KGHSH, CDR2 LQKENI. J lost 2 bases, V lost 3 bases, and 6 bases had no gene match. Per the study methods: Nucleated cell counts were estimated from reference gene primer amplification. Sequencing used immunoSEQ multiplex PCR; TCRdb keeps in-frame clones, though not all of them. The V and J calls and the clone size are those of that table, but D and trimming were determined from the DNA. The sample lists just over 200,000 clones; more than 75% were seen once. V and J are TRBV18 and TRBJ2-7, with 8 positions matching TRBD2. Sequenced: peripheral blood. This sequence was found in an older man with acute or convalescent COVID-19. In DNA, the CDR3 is TGTGCCAGCTCACCTGGGACTAGTGCCCCCTACGAGCAGTACTTC. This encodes CASSPGTSAPYEQYF.